This T cell receptor beta chain was recovered during a study of blood T cell repertoires in COVID-19. Repertoires were generated with immunoSEQ multiplex PCR, while TCRdb's copy carries only in-frame clones and drops some. Of some 300,000 clones listed, 90% are singletons. Trimming shortened V by 3 bases and J by 5 bases, and 14 bases separated the two germline ends. Germline CDR1 reads SGDLS; CDR2 reads YYNGEE. This CDR3 has 14 amino acids. Participants were aged about 18 to 100 years from some 24 US areas. This chain joins TRBV9 and TRBJ2-5, with unresolved D. Sequencing was done on a sample of PBMCs or T cells enriched from blood (not recorded which). The clonotype was recovered from a woman aged 18-29 years with acute COVID-19. The CDR3 here is CASSARSPGETQYF. For the CDR3, the DNA is TGTGCCAGCAGCGCCCGCTCCCCCGGGGAGACCCAGTACTTC.